One T cell receptor beta chain is described in this entry. The antigen remains unidentified. Sample donors were healthy Caucasian individuals that came from Russia, aged 6 to 90. Together with a sample-barcoded 5' primer, a J-beta primer mix was included in a second PCR lasting roughly 6 to 12 cycles. TCRdb called the 5' RACE reads again in MiXCR, with one record for every CDR3 protein. The data hold nearly 1 million distinct CDR3 sequences, with approximately 50% observed a single time. The data were taken from a study of blood T cells in healthy people across ages. Study information: Researchers report that template switching captured about one barcoded beta molecule per two T cells.

Findings and limits, study-wide: Among T cells, TCR beta diversity per million cells dropped roughly linearly as age rose.

Germline CDR1 reads GTSNPN; CDR2 reads SVGIG (reference sequence). This CDR3 comprises 11 residues. V lost 0 bases and J lost 11, with 10 bases in between. Specimen: blood. This TCR came from a woman aged 60-75 years in good health. This chain uses TRBV30 with TRBJ1-1, with TRBD1 as a possible D gene (5 bases). This CDR3 reads CAWSVATDAFF. For the CDR3, the DNA is TGTGCCTGGAGTGTAGCGACAGACGCTTTCTTT.